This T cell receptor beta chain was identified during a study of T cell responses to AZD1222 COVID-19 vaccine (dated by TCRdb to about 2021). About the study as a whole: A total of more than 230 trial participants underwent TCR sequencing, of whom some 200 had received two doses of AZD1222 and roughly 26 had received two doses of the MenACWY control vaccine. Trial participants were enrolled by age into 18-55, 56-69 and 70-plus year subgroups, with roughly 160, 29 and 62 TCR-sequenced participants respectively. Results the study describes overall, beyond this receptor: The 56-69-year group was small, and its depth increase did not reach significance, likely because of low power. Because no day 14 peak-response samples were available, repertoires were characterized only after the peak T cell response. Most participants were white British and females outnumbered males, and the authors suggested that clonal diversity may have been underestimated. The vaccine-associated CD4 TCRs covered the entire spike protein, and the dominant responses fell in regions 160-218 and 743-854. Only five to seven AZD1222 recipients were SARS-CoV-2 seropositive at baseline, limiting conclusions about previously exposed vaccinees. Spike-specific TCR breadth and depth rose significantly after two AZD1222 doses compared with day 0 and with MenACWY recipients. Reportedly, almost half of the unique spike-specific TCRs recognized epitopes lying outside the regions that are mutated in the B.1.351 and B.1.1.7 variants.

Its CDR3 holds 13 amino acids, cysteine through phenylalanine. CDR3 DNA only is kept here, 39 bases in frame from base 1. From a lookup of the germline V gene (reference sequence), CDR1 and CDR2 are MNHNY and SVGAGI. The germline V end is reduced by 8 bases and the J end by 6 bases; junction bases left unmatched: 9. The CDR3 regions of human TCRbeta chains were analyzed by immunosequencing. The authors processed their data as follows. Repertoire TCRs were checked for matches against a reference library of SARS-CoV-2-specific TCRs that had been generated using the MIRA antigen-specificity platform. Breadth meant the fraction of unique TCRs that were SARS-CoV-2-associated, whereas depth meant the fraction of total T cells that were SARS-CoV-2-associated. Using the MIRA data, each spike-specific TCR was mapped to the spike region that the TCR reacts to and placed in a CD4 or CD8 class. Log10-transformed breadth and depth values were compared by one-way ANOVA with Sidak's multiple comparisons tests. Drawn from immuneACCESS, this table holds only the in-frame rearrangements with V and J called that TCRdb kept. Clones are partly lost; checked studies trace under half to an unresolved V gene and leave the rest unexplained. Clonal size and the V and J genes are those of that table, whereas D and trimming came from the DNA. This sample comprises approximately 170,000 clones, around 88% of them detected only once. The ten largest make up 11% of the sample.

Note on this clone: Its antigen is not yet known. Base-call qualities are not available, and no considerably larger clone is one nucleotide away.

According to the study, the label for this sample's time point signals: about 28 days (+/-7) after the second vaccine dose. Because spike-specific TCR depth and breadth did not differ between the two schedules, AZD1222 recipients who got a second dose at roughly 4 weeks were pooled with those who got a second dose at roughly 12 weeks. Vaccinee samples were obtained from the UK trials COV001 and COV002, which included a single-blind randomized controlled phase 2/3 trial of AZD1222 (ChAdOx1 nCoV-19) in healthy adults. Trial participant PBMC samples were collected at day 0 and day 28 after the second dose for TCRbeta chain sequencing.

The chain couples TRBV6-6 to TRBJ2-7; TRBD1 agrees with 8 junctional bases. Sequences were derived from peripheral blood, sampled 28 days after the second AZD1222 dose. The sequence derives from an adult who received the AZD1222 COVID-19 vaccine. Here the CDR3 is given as CASQQGGHGEQYF. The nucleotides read TGTGCCAGCCAACAGGGGGGACATGGCGAGCAGTACTTC.